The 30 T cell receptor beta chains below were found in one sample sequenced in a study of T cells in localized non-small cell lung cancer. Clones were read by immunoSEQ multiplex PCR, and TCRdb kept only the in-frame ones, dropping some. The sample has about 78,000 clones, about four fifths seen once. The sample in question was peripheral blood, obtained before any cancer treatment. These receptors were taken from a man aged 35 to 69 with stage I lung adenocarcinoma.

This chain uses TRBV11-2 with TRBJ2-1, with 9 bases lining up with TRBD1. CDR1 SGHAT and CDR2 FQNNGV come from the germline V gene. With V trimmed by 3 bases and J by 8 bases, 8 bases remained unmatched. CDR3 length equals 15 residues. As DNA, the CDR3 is TGTGCCAGCAGCTTGGACAGGGGCGTTTATCATGAGCAGTTCTTC. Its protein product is CASSLDRGVYHEQFF.

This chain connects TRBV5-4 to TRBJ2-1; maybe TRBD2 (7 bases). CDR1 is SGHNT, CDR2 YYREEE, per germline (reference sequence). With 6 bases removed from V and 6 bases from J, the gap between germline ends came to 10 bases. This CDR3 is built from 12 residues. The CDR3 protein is CASNGGRNEQFF. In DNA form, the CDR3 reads TGTGCCAGCAACGGGGGGCGCAATGAGCAGTTCTTC.

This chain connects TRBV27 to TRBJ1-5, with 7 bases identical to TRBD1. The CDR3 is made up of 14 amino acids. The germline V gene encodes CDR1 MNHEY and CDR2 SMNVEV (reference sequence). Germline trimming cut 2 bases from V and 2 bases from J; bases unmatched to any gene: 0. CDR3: CASSLTGGNQPQHF. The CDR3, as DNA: TGTGCCAGCAGTTTAACAGGGGGCAATCAGCCCCAGCATTTT.

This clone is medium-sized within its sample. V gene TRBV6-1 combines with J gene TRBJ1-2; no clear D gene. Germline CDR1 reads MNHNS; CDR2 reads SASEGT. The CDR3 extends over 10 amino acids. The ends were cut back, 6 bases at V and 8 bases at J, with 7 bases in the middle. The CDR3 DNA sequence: TGTGCCAGCAGACAGATGGGCTACACCTTC. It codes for CASRQMGYTF.

CDR3 coding DNA: TGTGCCAGCAGCTGGCAGGCGGGAGTGGGTGAGCAGTACTTC. Amino acid sequence: CASSWQAGVGEQYF. The rearrangement uses TRBV7-9 and TRBJ2-7, with 7 bases identical to TRBD2. The junction had 10 bases not matched to a gene; V was cut back by 4 bases and J by 7 bases. This CDR3 spans 14 amino acids. Looked up from germline, CDR1 is SEHNR and CDR2 is FQNEAQ (reference sequence).

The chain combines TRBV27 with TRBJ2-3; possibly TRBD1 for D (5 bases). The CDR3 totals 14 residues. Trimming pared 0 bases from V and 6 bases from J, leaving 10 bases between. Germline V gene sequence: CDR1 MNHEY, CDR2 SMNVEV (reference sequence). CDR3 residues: CASSLSGAYDTQYF. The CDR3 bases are TGTGCCAGCAGTTTATCAGGGGCATACGATACGCAGTATTTT.

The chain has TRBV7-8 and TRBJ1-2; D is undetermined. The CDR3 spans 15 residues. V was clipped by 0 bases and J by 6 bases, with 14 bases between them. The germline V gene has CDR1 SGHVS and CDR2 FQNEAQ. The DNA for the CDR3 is TGTGCCAGCAGCTTAGCGGCGGGTTCCCCCAATGGCTACACCTTC. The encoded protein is CASSLAAGSPNGYTF.

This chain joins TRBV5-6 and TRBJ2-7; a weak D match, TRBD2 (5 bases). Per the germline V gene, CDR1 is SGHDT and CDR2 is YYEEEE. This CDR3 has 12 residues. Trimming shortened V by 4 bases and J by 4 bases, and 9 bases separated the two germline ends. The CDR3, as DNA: TGTGCCAGCAGCCGGACGGGATACGAGCAGTACTTC. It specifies CASSRTGYEQYF.

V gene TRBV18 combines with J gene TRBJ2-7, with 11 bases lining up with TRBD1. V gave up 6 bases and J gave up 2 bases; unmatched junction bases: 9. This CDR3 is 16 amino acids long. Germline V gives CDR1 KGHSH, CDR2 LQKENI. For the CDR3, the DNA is TGTGCCAGCTCCTCCTTAGGGACAGGGGGTACCTACGAGCAGTACTTC. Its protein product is CASSSLGTGGTYEQYF.

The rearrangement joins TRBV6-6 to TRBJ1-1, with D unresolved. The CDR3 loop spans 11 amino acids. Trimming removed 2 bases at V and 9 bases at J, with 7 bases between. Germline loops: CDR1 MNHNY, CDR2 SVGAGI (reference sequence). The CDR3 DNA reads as TGTGCCAGCAGTTACGGAGTTCAAGCTTTCTTT. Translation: CASSYGVQAFF.

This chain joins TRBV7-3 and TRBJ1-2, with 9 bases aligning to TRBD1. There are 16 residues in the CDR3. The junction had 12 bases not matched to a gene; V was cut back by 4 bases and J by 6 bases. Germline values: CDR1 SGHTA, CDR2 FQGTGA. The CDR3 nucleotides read TGTGCCAGCAGCTCCCGATGGGTGCGGGACAGGGATGGCTACACCTTC. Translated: CASSSRWVRDRDGYTF.

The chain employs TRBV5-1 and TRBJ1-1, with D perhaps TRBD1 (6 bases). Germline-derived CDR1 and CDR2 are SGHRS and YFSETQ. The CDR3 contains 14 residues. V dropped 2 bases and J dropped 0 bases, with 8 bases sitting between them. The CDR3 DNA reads TGCGCCAGCAGCTTCGGGACACTGAACACTGAAGCTTTCTTT. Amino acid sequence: CASSFGTLNTEAFF.

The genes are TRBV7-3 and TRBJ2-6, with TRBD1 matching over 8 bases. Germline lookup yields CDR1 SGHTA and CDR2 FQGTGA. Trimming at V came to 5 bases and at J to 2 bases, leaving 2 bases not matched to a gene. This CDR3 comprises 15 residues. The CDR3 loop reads CASSPDRAGANVLTF. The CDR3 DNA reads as TGTGCCAGCAGCCCGGACAGGGCTGGGGCCAACGTCCTGACTTTC.

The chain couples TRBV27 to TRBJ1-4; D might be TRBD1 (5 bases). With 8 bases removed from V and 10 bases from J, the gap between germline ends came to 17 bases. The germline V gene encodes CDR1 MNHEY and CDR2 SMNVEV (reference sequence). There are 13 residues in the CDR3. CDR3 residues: CASRMGVSGKLFF. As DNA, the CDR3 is TGTGCCAGCCGAATGGGGGTATCGGGAAAACTGTTTTTT.

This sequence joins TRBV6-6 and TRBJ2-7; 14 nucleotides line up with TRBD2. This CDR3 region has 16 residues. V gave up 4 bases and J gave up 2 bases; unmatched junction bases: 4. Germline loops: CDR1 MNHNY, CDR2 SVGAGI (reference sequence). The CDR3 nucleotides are TGTGCCAGCAGTTCTGGACTAGCGGGGGGCCCCTACGAGCAGTACTTC. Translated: CASSSGLAGGPYEQYF.

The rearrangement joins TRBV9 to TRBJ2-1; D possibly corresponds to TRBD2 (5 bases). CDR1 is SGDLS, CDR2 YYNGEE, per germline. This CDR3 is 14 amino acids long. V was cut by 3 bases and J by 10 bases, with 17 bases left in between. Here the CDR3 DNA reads TGTGCCAGCAGCGCAACCGTCCTAGCACTAGAGCAGTTCTTC. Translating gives CASSATVLALEQFF.

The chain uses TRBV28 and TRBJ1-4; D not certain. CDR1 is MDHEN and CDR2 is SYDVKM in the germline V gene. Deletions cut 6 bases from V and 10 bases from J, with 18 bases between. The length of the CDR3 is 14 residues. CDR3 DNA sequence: TGTGCCAGCAGAAGTCCCGGTCCGGGTTCAAAACTGTTTTTT. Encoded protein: CASRSPGPGSKLFF.

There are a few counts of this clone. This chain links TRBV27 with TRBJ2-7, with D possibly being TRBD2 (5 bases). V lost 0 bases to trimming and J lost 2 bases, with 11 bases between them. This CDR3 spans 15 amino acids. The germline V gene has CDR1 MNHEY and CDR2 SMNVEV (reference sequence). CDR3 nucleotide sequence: TGTGCCAGCAGTTTATCGTTCGGGAATACCTACGAGCAGTACTTC. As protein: CASSLSFGNTYEQYF.

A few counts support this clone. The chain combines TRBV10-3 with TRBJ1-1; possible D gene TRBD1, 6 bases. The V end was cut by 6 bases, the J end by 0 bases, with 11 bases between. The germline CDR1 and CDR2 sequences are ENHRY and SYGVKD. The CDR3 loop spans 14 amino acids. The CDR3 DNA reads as TGTGCCATCAGAACAGGGCCCATGAACACTGAAGCTTTCTTT. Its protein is CAIRTGPMNTEAFF.

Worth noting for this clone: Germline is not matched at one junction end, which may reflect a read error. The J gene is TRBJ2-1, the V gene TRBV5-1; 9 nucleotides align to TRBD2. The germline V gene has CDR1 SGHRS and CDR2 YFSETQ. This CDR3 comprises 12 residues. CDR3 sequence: CASSLDGTSSIF. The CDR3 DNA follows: TGCGCCAGCAGCTTGGATGGGACTAGCTCCATCTTC.

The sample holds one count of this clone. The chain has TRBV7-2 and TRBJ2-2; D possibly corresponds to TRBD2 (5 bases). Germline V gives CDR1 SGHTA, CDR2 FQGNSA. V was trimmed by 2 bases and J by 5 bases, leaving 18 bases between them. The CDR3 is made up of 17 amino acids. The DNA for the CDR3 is TGTGCCAGCAGCTTAAAACATATGACTTCGGGAACCGGGGAGCTGTTTTTT. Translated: CASSLKHMTSGTGELFF.

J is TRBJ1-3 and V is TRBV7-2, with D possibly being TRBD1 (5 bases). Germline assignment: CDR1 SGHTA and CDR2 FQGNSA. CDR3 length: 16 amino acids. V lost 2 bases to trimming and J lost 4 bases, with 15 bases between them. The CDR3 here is CASSLRQGAIGNTIYF. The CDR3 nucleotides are TGTGCCAGCAGCTTAAGGCAGGGAGCTATCGGAAACACCATATATTTT.

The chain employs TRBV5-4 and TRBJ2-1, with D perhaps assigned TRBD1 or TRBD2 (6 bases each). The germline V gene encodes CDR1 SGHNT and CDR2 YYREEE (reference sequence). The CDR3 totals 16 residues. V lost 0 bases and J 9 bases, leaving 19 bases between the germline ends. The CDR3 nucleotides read TGTGCCAGCAGCTTGGGACAGGCCCCTTACGGGGGTGAGCAGTTCTTC. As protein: CASSLGQAPYGGEQFF.

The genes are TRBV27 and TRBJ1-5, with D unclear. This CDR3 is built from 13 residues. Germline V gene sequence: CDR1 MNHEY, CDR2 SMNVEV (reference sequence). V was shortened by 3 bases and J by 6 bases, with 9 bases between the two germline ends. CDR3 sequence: CASSFFNGQPQHF. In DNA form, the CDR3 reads TGTGCCAGCAGTTTTTTTAACGGTCAGCCCCAGCATTTT.

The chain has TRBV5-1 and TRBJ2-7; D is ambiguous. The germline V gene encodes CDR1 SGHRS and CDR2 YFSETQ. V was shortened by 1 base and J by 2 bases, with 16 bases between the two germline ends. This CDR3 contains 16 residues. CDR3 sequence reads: CASSLSPSADTYEQYF. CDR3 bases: TGCGCCAGCAGCTTGAGCCCCAGCGCAGACACCTACGAGCAGTACTTC.

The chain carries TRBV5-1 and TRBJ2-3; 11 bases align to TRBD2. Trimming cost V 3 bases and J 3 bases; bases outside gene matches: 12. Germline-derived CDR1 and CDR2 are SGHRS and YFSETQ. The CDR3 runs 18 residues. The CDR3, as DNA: TGCGCCAGCAGCTCATCCCAGACTAGCGGGATTGGAACAGATACGCAGTATTTT. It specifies CASSSSQTSGIGTDTQYF.

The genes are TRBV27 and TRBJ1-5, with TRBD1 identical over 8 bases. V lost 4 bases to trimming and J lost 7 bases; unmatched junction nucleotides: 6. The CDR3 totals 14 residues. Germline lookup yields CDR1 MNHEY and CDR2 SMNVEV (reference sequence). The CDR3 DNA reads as TGTGCCAGCAGTTCCCTTGGACAGGGCCAGCCCCAGCATTTT. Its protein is CASSSLGQGQPQHF.

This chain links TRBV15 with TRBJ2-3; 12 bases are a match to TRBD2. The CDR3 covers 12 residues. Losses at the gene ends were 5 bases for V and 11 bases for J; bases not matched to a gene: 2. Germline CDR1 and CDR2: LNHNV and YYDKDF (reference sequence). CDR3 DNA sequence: TGTGCCACCAGCTCTAGCGGGGGGGGGCAGTATTTT. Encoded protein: CATSSSGGGQYF.

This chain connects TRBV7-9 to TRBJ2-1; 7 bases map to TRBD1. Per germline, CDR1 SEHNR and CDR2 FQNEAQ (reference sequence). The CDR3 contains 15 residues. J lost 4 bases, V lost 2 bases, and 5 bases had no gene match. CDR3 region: CASSLRGTAYNEQFF. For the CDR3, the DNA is TGTGCCAGCAGCTTAAGGGGGACAGCTTACAATGAGCAGTTCTTC.

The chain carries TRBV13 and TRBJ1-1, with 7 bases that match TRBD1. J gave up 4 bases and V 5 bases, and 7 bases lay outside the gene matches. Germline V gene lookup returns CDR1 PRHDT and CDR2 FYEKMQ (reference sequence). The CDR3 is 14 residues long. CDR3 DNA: TGTGCCAGCAGCCTCGCGACAGGGATCACTGAAGCTTTCTTT. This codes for CASSLATGITEAFF.